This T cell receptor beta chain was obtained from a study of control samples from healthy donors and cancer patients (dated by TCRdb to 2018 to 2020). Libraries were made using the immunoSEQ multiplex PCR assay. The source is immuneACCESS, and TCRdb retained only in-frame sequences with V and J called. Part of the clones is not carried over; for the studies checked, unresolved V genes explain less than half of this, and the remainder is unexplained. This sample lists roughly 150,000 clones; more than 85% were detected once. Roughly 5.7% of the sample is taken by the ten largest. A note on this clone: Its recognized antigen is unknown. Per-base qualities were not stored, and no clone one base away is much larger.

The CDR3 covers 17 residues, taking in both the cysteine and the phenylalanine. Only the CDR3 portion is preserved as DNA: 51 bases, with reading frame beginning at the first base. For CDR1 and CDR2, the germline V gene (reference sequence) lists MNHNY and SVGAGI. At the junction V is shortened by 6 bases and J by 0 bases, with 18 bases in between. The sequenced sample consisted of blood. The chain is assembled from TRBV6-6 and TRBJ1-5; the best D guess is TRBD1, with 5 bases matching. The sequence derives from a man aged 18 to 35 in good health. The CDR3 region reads CASSRIAGGNSNQPQHF. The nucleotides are TGTGCCAGCAGCCGAATCGCGGGGGGAAATAGCAATCAGCCCCAGCATTTT.